Following are 16 T cell receptor beta chains from one sample sequenced in a study of T cells in Graves' hyperthyroidism and ophthalmopathy. RNA transcripts served as the template for amplifying TCR beta CDR3 regions. With the HTBI primer set, the TCR CDR3 went through a first round of RT-PCR. Via MiXCR, TCRdb re-called the multiplex PCR reads, giving one row per CDR3 protein. The table includes 130,000 to 150,000 distinct CDR3 sequences, approximately 20% detected once. Sequenced material: blood. The origin of the receptors is a woman between 45 and 60 years old with Graves' hyperthyroidism that later progressed to Graves' ophthalmopathy.

This sequence joins TRBV27 and TRBJ2-5, with 7 bases fitting TRBD2. V gave up 6 bases and J gave up 4 bases; unmatched junction bases: 14. CDR1 and CDR2 (germline): MNHEY, SMNVEV (reference sequence). This CDR3 comprises 16 residues. CDR3 sequence reads: CASRPLGGGPRETQYF. CDR3 sequence (DNA): TGTGCCAGCAGGCCCTTGGGGGGAGGGCCGCGAGAGACCCAGTACTTC.

There are many counts of this clonotype. The chain couples TRBV12-3 or TRBV12-4 to TRBJ1-1; no reliable D call. This CDR3 is 14 amino acids long. The V end was cut by 2 bases, the J end by 1 base, with 8 bases between. Here the CDR3 DNA reads TGTGCCAGCAGTTTAAGGGCTACGAACACTGAAGCTTTCTTT. As protein: CASSLRATNTEAFF.

Ten or more counts support this clonotype. The rearrangement links TRBV20-1 to TRBJ1-4; D ambiguous. In germline, CDR1 is DFQATT, CDR2 SNEGSKA (reference sequence). This CDR3 has 16 amino acids. V was trimmed by 2 bases and J by 5 bases, leaving 18 bases between them. The CDR3, as DNA: TGCAGTGCTAGACCTCGAAGGGAGTTGATGAATGAAAAACTGTTTTTT. This gives the protein CSARPRRELMNEKLFF.

In this sample, this clonotype turned up many times. The chain combines TRBV6-1 with TRBJ2-2; weak D call: TRBD2 (6 bases). This CDR3 spans 14 amino acids. Per germline, CDR1 MNHNS and CDR2 SASEGT. V was trimmed by 6 bases and J by 2 bases, leaving 10 bases between them. CDR3 sequence reads: CASRRLENTGELFF. The CDR3 bases are TGTGCCAGCAGGAGACTAGAAAACACCGGGGAGCTGTTTTTT.

This clonotype came up many times. The rearrangement uses TRBV3-1 and TRBJ1-4; 7 nucleotides align to TRBD1. The junction had 6 bases not matched to a gene; V was cut back by 4 bases and J by 4 bases. The length of the CDR3 is 15 residues. In germline, CDR1 is LGHDT, CDR2 YNNKEL (reference sequence). This chain's CDR3 is CASSRPTGSNEKLFF. As DNA, the CDR3 is TGTGCCAGCAGCCGCCCGACAGGGAGTAATGAAAAACTGTTTTTT.

This clonotype was picked up many times. The rearrangement joins TRBV28 to TRBJ2-7, with a tentative D call TRBD1 (5 bases). This CDR3 has 15 residues. V was cut by 6 bases and J by 2 bases, with 17 bases left in between. Germline values: CDR1 MDHEN, CDR2 SYDVKM. In nucleotides, the CDR3 is TGTGCCAGCAGAACTCGTGGGGCAGGGCCCTACGAGCAGTACTTC. Translation gives CASRTRGAGPYEQYF.

This clonotype was recorded many times. The V call is TRBV12-3 or TRBV12-4, the J call TRBJ1-5; possible D gene TRBD1, 5 bases. The V end was cut by 5 bases, the J end by 6 bases, with 14 bases between. This CDR3 is built from 14 residues. The chain's CDR3 is CASSPPGRGQPQHF. The CDR3 coding sequence is TGTGCCAGCAGTCCCCCAGGGAGGGGTCAGCCCCAGCATTTT.

This clonotype was counted between two and nine times. This chain connects TRBV2 to TRBJ2-4; no firm D call. The CDR3 sequence is 13 residues long. The V end was cut by 4 bases, the J end by 3 bases, with 7 bases between. Looked up from germline, CDR1 is SNHLY and CDR2 is FYNNEI. The CDR3 loop is CASSVVNKNIQYF. In DNA, the CDR3 is TGTGCCAGCAGTGTCGTCAACAAAAACATTCAGTACTTC.

The sample holds many counts of this clonotype. The genes are TRBV28 and TRBJ1-1; unclear D gene. The CDR3 is made up of 11 amino acids. The germline gives CDR1 MDHEN, CDR2 SYDVKM. V was trimmed by 6 bases and J by 7 bases, leaving 9 bases between them. The CDR3 DNA follows: TGTGCCAGCAGACTTCGCGATGAAGCTTTCTTT. Amino acids: CASRLRDEAFF. The entire variable domain, with the rest obtained from reference TRBV28 and TRBJ1-1, is as follows: DVKVTQSSRYLVKRTGEKVFLECVQDMDHENMFWYRQDPGLGLRLIYFSYDVKMKEKGDIPEGYSVSREKKERFSLILESASTNQTSMYLCASRLRDEAFFGQGTRLTVV.

The J gene is TRBJ1-2, the V gene TRBV6-1; the match to TRBD1 covers 7 bases. The CDR3 runs to 15 residues. The V segment lost 6 bases and the J segment 2 bases; nucleotides outside the gene matches: 9. Germline CDR1 MNHNS, CDR2 SASEGT. Here the CDR3 DNA reads TGTGCCAGCAGGCCTCCGGGACAGTACAACTATGGCTACACCTTC. This gives the protein CASRPPGQYNYGYTF.

The V call is TRBV19, the J call TRBJ2-7; 10 nucleotides match TRBD1. CDR1 is LNHDA, CDR2 SQIVND, per germline (reference sequence). Germline trimming cut 6 bases from V and 6 bases from J; bases unmatched to any gene: 8. CDR3 length: 14 amino acids. CDR3 sequence (DNA): TGTGCCAGTAGCCGACCCGGGACAGGGGTCGAGCAGTACTTC. Its translation is CASSRPGTGVEQYF.

This clonotype was found many times. The V and J genes are TRBV20-1 and TRBJ1-1, with D possibly TRBD1 on 6 matching bases. The CDR3 covers 15 residues. CDR1 is DFQATT and CDR2 is SNEGSKA in the germline V gene (reference sequence). The V gene lost 2 bases and the J gene lost 4 bases, with 17 bases spanning the gap. This CDR3 is CSARTGSSGGTEAFF. CDR3 DNA: TGCAGTGCTAGAACAGGGTCCTCCGGGGGCACTGAAGCTTTCTTT.

This clonotype occurred a few times. The chain's CDR3 is CASSLMDYEQYF. For the CDR3, the DNA is TGTGCCAGCAGCTTAATGGATTACGAGCAGTACTTC. This chain uses TRBV7-9 with TRBJ2-7; no firm D call. Germline values: CDR1 SEHNR, CDR2 FQNEAQ (reference sequence). V shed 2 bases and J shed 4 bases, with 6 bases lying between them. The CDR3 length is 12 residues. Drawing the rest from reference TRBV7-9 and TRBJ2-7, the complete variable domain is DTGVSQNPRHKITKRGQNVTFRCDPISEHNRLYWYRQTLGQGPEFLTYFQNEAQLEKSRLLSDRFSAERPKGSFSTLEIQRTEQGDSAMYLCASSLMDYEQYFGPGTRLTVT.

This clonotype was counted only a few times. V gene TRBV29-1 combines with J gene TRBJ2-7; 13 positions match TRBD2. Trimming at V came to 4 bases and at J to 3 bases, leaving 0 bases not matched to a gene. The CDR3 consists of 13 residues. Germline V lookup: CDR1 SQVTM, CDR2 ANQGSEA. The CDR3 region has the DNA TGCAGCGTTGGGACTAGCGGGAGCTACGAGCAGTACTTC. Translating gives CSVGTSGSYEQYF.

This clonotype appeared many times. This chain connects TRBV27 to TRBJ2-5, with 15 bases matching TRBD2. This CDR3 has 17 amino acids. V shed 6 bases and J 4 bases; nucleotides not matched to a gene: 9. Germline values: CDR1 MNHEY, CDR2 SMNVEV (reference sequence). The CDR3 protein is CASSPGTSGRHRETQYF. CDR3 DNA: TGTGCCAGCAGCCCCGGGACTAGCGGGAGGCATCGAGAGACCCAGTACTTC.

The chain joins TRBV6-1 to TRBJ1-1; 9 bases map to TRBD1. Germline CDR1 reads MNHNS; CDR2 reads SASEGT. Trimming at V came to 6 bases and at J to 5 bases, leaving 7 bases not matched to a gene. The CDR3 spans 14 residues. The CDR3, as DNA: TGTGCCAGCAGCAAATACAGGGGGCGGACTGAAGCTTTCTTT. Its protein product is CASSKYRGRTEAFF.